This entry features one TCR beta chain sequence. The CDR3 has 14 amino acids. V dropped 2 bases and J dropped 2 bases, with 10 bases sitting between them. CDR1 is MDHEN, CDR2 SYDVKM, per germline. The sample is drawn from a study of cytomegalovirus exposure and HLA in healthy donors. Amplification used 60 Vbeta primers and 13 Jbeta primers. Sequenced by immunoSEQ multiplex PCR; TCRdb stores in-frame clones only, minus some. The sample has 150,000 or so clones; the top ten hold 1.5% to 2%. This sequence was found in a woman between 45 and 60 years old in good health and CMV-seronegative. Source material: PBMCs. The genes are TRBV28 and TRBJ2-7; no clear D. This CDR3 is CASSLTFTPYEQYF. For the CDR3, the DNA is TGTGCCAGCAGTTTAACCTTCACTCCCTACGAGCAGTACTTC.